These 32 T cell receptor beta chains were all obtained from the same sample, sequenced in a study of cytomegalovirus exposure and HLA in healthy donors. The PCR employed 60 Vbeta primers together with 13 Jbeta primers. This table comes from immunoSEQ multiplex PCR, and its TCRdb copy is limited to in-frame clones, with some not included. The sample lists roughly 180,000 clones; approximately 88% were seen once. Sequencing input: PBMCs. The receptor source for this set is a boy aged 2 to 10 in good health and CMV-seronegative.

The gene calls are TRBV7-9 and TRBJ2-5; 8 bases are a match to TRBD1. The V segment lost 5 bases and the J segment 3 bases; nucleotides outside the gene matches: 11. The CDR3 loop spans 16 amino acids. Germline V gives CDR1 SEHNR, CDR2 FQNEAQ (reference sequence). This CDR3 is CASSLEFGTGKETQYF. The CDR3 region has the DNA TGTGCCAGCAGCCTCGAGTTTGGGACAGGAAAAGAGACCCAGTACTTC.

This chain uses TRBV7-9 with TRBJ1-6; D not certain. Germline-derived CDR1 and CDR2 are SEHNR and FQNEAQ (reference sequence). The length of the CDR3 is 16 residues. Trimming cost V 1 base and J 6 bases, with 13 bases left between them. The CDR3 bases are TGTGCCAGCAGCTTAGAAGGAGGGTTCGGTAATTCACCCCTCCACTTT. Its translation is CASSLEGGFGNSPLHF.

The chain combines TRBV4-1 with TRBJ1-1; TRBD1 agrees at 9 bases. CDR3 length: 16 amino acids. Germline V CDR1 and CDR2: MGHRA, YSYEKL. V lost 4 bases and J lost 0; bases outside the gene matches: 6. DNA for the CDR3: TGCGCCAGCAGCCCCCCGGGACAGGGTTTGAACACTGAAGCTTTCTTT. Its translation is CASSPPGQGLNTEAFF.

The V gene is TRBV14, the J gene TRBJ1-2, with D hard to call. There are 12 residues in the CDR3. V lost 3 bases, J lost 8 bases, and 10 bases lay in between. Germline CDR1 SGHDN, CDR2 FVKESK. The CDR3 DNA follows: TGTGCCAGCAGCCACCGGGGTGGCGGCTACACCTTC. Protein sequence: CASSHRGGGYTF.

V gene TRBV7-8 combines with J gene TRBJ2-3; D is unresolved. CDR1 and CDR2 from the germline V gene are SGHVS and FQNEAQ. The CDR3 runs 16 residues. Trimming took off 6 bases at V and 2 bases at J, with 18 bases between the two ends. The CDR3 loop reads CASRPGRPLLTDTQYF. CDR3 DNA sequence: TGTGCCAGCAGACCCGGCAGGCCCCTACTCACAGATACGCAGTATTTT. Variable domain in full (rest from reference TRBV7-8 and TRBJ2-3): GAGVSQSPRYKVAKRGQDVALRCDPISGHVSLFWYQQALGQGPEFLTYFQNEAQLDKSGLPSDRFFAERPEGSVSTLKIQRTQQEDSAVYLCASRPGRPLLTDTQYFGPGTRLTVL.

V is TRBV5-6 and J is TRBJ1-3, with D possibly matching TRBD1 (5 bases). The CDR3 has 14 residues. Germline V gene lookup returns CDR1 SGHDT and CDR2 YYEEEE. The ends were cut back, 3 bases at V and 0 bases at J, with 7 bases in the middle. The CDR3 loop reads CASSCDSSGNTIYF. The CDR3 DNA follows: TGTGCCAGCAGCTGTGACAGCTCTGGAAACACCATATATTTT.

The chain joins TRBV11-3 to TRBJ1-1; D uncertain. Germline V gene data show CDR1 as SGHNT and CDR2 as YENEEA. Trimming pared 0 bases from V and 7 bases from J, leaving 9 bases between. The CDR3 consists of 13 residues. CDR3 bases: TGTGCCAGCAGCTTAGAAGTTACGGGTGAAGCTTTCTTT. Protein sequence: CASSLEVTGEAFF.

The chain couples TRBV6-6 to TRBJ2-7; 8 bases line up with TRBD1. The germline V gene encodes CDR1 MNHNY and CDR2 SVGAGI (reference sequence). The CDR3 has 15 amino acids. J lost 4 bases, V lost 5 bases, and 10 bases had no gene match. CDR3 protein: CASSPPRDRKYEQYF. Here the CDR3 DNA reads TGTGCCAGCAGTCCTCCCCGGGACAGGAAATACGAGCAGTACTTC.

The rearrangement links TRBV4-3 to TRBJ2-1; TRBD2 agrees at 10 bases. CDR3 length: 17 amino acids. CDR1 is LGHNA and CDR2 is YSLEER in the germline V gene. V lost 1 base, J lost 5 bases, and 8 bases stayed unmatched. CDR3 protein: CASSQVSGLAGDNEQFF. The CDR3 nucleotides are TGCGCCAGCAGCCAAGTCTCAGGGCTAGCGGGGGACAATGAGCAGTTCTTC.

The V gene is TRBV27, the J gene TRBJ1-3; perhaps TRBD1 as D (6 bases). The ends were cut back, 4 bases at V and 3 bases at J, with 16 bases in the middle. This CDR3 is built from 16 residues. CDR1 is MNHEY, CDR2 SMNVEV, per germline (reference sequence). The CDR3: CASSSRGGLSGNTIYF. CDR3 bases: TGTGCCAGCAGTTCCCGGGGGGGGCTAAGTGGAAACACCATATATTTT.

The V gene is TRBV7-3, the J gene TRBJ1-1, with D perhaps matching TRBD1 (5 bases). Germline loops: CDR1 SGHTA, CDR2 FQGTGA. V was clipped by 5 bases and J by 8 bases, with 15 bases between them. The CDR3 consists of 13 residues. CDR3 coding DNA: TGTGCCAGCAGCCAAACTGGGGGGTCGGAAGCTTTCTTT. This sequence encodes CASSQTGGSEAFF.

The chain couples TRBV7-2 to TRBJ1-1; D is undetermined. The CDR3 has 14 residues. CDR1 and CDR2 from the germline V gene are SGHTA and FQGNSA. V shed 0 bases and J shed 3 bases, with 8 bases lying between them. The CDR3 spells CASSLAWSDTEAFF. CDR3 nucleotides: TGTGCCAGCAGCTTAGCGTGGAGTGACACTGAAGCTTTCTTT.

The rearrangement uses TRBV9 and TRBJ2-1; D might be TRBD1 (5 bases). This CDR3 contains 15 residues. Germline V gene sequence: CDR1 SGDLS, CDR2 YYNGEE. The V end was cut by 0 bases, the J end by 4 bases, with 11 bases between. This CDR3 reads CASSVEGSQYNEQFF. CDR3 nucleotide sequence: TGTGCCAGCAGCGTAGAGGGGTCGCAGTACAATGAGCAGTTCTTC.

The V and J genes are TRBV21-1 and TRBJ2-1; the DNA was not compared with TRBD1, the D call given in the table. TRBV21-1 is described as a pseudogene. This CDR3 spans 18 amino acids. CDR3 residues: CASSKAPGQARGNNEQFF. The CDR3 DNA is TGTGCCAGCAGCAAAGCGCCTGGACAGGCGAGGGGAAACAATGAGCAGTTCTTC.

This clone was detected once. The chain links TRBV4-3 to TRBJ2-1, with TRBD2 as a possible D gene (5 bases). The CDR3 covers 16 residues. Germline CDR1 LGHNA, CDR2 YSLEER. Trimming took off 3 bases at V and 7 bases at J, with 19 bases between the two ends. The CDR3, as DNA: TGCGCCAGCAGCCAGGACTTTCCGGGAAGGAGTAATGAGCAGTTCTTC. Its protein is CASSQDFPGRSNEQFF.

CDR3 in amino acids: CASSPTGYEAFF. The CDR3 DNA follows: TGTGCCAGCAGCCCAACAGGGTATGAAGCTTTCTTT. The rearrangement uses TRBV9 and TRBJ1-1; D perhaps matches TRBD1 (6 bases). Trimming pared 4 bases from V and 7 bases from J, leaving 11 bases between. The CDR3 is 12 residues long. From germline, CDR1 is SGDLS and CDR2 YYNGEE.

This chain connects TRBV27 to TRBJ1-4, with TRBD1 identical over 7 bases. CDR3 size: 14 residues. Germline CDR1 and CDR2: MNHEY and SMNVEV (reference sequence). V was pared by 5 bases and J by 8 bases, with 8 bases of the junction left unmatched. The CDR3 DNA follows: TGTGCCAGCAGTCTGGACAGGAATAGGGAAAAACTGTTTTTT. This gives the protein CASSLDRNREKLFF.

J is TRBJ1-1 and V is TRBV5-6; 9 bases are shared with TRBD1. From germline, CDR1 is SGHDT and CDR2 YYEEEE. The CDR3 has 13 residues. J lost 11 bases, V lost 4 bases, and 9 bases had no gene match. CDR3 bases: TGTGCCAGCAGCCCCACCGGGACAGGGAGGGCTTTCTTT. Translated, it gives CASSPTGTGRAFF.

This clone was detected only once. Germline and junction disagree at one end, which may indicate a read error. The same CDR3 can be traced to other DNA sequences in this sample. The V call is TRBV6-1, the J call TRBJ2-7; 9 bases map to TRBD2. The CDR3 consists of 15 residues. CDR1 and CDR2 from the germline V gene are MNHNS and SASEGT. CDR3 DNA sequence: TGCGCCAGCAGTGAAGAACCAGCGGGAGGAGTCGAGCAGTACTTC. Its protein product is CASSEEPAGGVEQYF.

This chain uses TRBV13 with TRBJ1-1; TRBD1 might be the D (5 bases). The germline V and J ends were trimmed by 3 bases and 5 bases, with 13 bases remaining between them. This CDR3 has 14 amino acids. Germline V gives CDR1 PRHDT, CDR2 FYEKMQ (reference sequence). CDR3 in amino acids: CASSFTSGVTEAFF. The CDR3 DNA sequence: TGTGCCAGCAGCTTTACTTCGGGGGTTACTGAAGCTTTCTTT.

V gene TRBV5-1 combines with J gene TRBJ2-1; TRBD1 matches at 7 bases. CDR3 length: 14 residues. The junction had 1 base not matched to a gene; V was cut back by 0 bases and J by 4 bases. Germline values: CDR1 SGHRS, CDR2 YFSETQ. CDR3 nucleotide sequence: TGCGCCAGCAGCTTGGGACAGGGATACAATGAGCAGTTCTTC. Its translation is CASSLGQGYNEQFF.

Regarding this clone: Since the CDR3 does not end with the conserved phenylalanine or tryptophan, this likely comes from a read error. Because the CDR3's place on the DNA is in doubt, the DNA is left out and the CDR3 is given as listed by TCRdb. The rearrangement uses TRBV5-1 and TRBJ1-1; TRBD1, the D gene given by the table, was not confirmed from the DNA. Germline assignment: CDR1 SGHRS and CDR2 YFSETQ. The CDR3 totals 11 residues, both ends included. The CDR3 protein is CASSLGAGGAL.

The V and J genes are TRBV7-9 and TRBJ1-2; TRBD1 matches 7 bases. Germline CDR1 SEHNR, CDR2 FQNEAQ (reference sequence). V lost 1 base and J lost 3; bases outside the gene matches: 5. The CDR3 totals 15 residues. The CDR3 bases are TGTGCCAGCAGCTTAGAGGCAGGGGGAGACTATGGCTACACCTTC. It translates to CASSLEAGGDYGYTF.

The CDR3 protein is CASSPLAGERAGELFF. The CDR3 DNA reads as TGTGCCAGCAGCCCCCTCGCGGGGGAAAGGGCCGGGGAGCTGTTTTTT. The chain uses TRBV14 and TRBJ2-2; 7 bases are a match to TRBD2. Germline values: CDR1 SGHDN, CDR2 FVKESK. With V trimmed by 4 bases and J by 6 bases, 11 bases remained unmatched. This CDR3 contains 16 residues.

The chain has TRBV7-9 and TRBJ1-2, with D hard to call. CDR1 SEHNR and CDR2 FQNEAQ come from the germline V gene (reference sequence). The CDR3 contains 12 residues. The germline V and J ends were trimmed by 5 bases and 3 bases, with 7 bases remaining between them. The DNA of the CDR3 is TGTGCCAGCAGCACCCGGGACTATGGCTACACCTTC. Amino acids: CASSTRDYGYTF.

About this clone: A junction boundary mismatches the germline segment, possibly from a read error. This same CDR3 is encoded by further DNA sequences in the sample. V gene TRBV6-5 combines with J gene TRBJ2-1, with 8 nucleotides matching TRBD2. The V gene's germline CDR1 is MNHEY and CDR2 SVGAGI. The CDR3 contains 14 residues. CDR3 nucleotide sequence: TGTGCCAGCAGTTACCTCCCCGGGGGGGGTGAGCAATTCTTC. Translated, it gives CASSYLPGGGEQFF.

The CDR3 nucleotides are TGTGCCAGCAGCTTTAGCGGGAGGGGCCAGTTCTTC. Protein product: CASSFSGRGQFF. This chain links TRBV7-9 with TRBJ2-1; 11 nucleotides align to TRBD2. The CDR3 contains 12 residues. V lost 3 bases and J lost 13; bases outside the gene matches: 2. Looked up from germline, CDR1 is SEHNR and CDR2 is FQNEAQ (reference sequence).

V and J are TRBV14 and TRBJ2-3; TRBD2 is a possible D gene (5 bases). The germline gives CDR1 SGHDN, CDR2 FVKESK. This CDR3 spans 14 amino acids. V lost 1 base, J lost 6 bases, and 11 bases lay in between. The CDR3 loop is CASSQVLAGDTQYF. The CDR3 DNA is TGTGCCAGCAGCCAAGTTTTGGCGGGCGATACGCAGTATTTT.

This clone was counted a single time. The chain has TRBV5-4 and TRBJ1-1; possible D gene TRBD1, 6 bases. Looked up from germline, CDR1 is SGHNT and CDR2 is YYREEE (reference sequence). The V end was cut by 2 bases, the J end by 1 base, with 9 bases between. This CDR3 is built from 14 residues. CDR3 DNA: TGTGCCAGCAGCTTCACAGGGACGAACACTGAAGCTTTCTTT. Protein product: CASSFTGTNTEAFF.

J is TRBJ1-1 and V is TRBV10-1, with 8 bases that match TRBD1. Germline V lookup: CDR1 WNHNN, CDR2 SYGVQD (reference sequence). The CDR3 has 16 amino acids. V shed 8 bases and J 4 bases; nucleotides not matched to a gene: 15. The CDR3 DNA reads as TGCGCCAGCTTCTACGGGACAGGTATCATAGGCACTGAAGCTTTCTTT. Its protein product is CASFYGTGIIGTEAFF.

This clone has only a few counts. This chain connects TRBV25-1 to TRBJ2-3; D is undetermined. Trimming removed 1 base from V and 0 bases from J, with 5 bases in between. The CDR3 is 14 residues long. Germline V CDR1 and CDR2: MGHDK, SYGVNS. CDR3 in DNA: TGTGCCAGCAGTGAATTGCGGAGCACAGATACGCAGTATTTT. Encoded protein: CASSELRSTDTQYF. The whole variable domain, filled in from reference TRBV25-1 and TRBJ2-3, reads EADIYQTPRYLVIGTGKKITLECSQTMGHDKMYWYQQDPGMELHLIHYSYGVNSTEKGDLSSESTVSRIRTEHFPLTLESARPSHTSQYLCASSELRSTDTQYFGPGTRLTVL.

The gene calls are TRBV7-2 and TRBJ1-1; D is unclear. Per germline, CDR1 SGHTA and CDR2 FQGNSA. CDR3 length equals 13 residues. V lost 1 base and J 4 bases, leaving 7 bases between the germline ends. CDR3: CASSLGGGTEAFF. The CDR3 bases are TGTGCCAGCAGCTTAGGGGGAGGCACTGAAGCTTTCTTT.